This T cell receptor (beta chain) was profiled in a study of blood T cells in healthy people across ages (dated by TCRdb to 2014 to 2015). Regarding the complete study: Template switching captured roughly one uniquely barcoded TCR beta cDNA molecule per two T cells in model experiments. Using deep sequencing normalized with unique cDNA molecular identifiers, the study measured how TCR beta repertoire diversity changes with age. Donors were grouped into four age groups: young (average about 15 years), middle-aged (roughly 38), aged (around 62) and long-lived (82). To avoid experimental bias, donors of different ages were randomly spread across the sequencing lanes. For two donors (one aged 18 to 29 and one aged 80 or older), the study analyzed two additional independent replicas of 1 million unique cDNA reads from the same blood draw. General conclusions and limits of the study: The long-lived group showed more naive CD4+ T cells, fewer expanded clones and increased TCR diversity than the aged group, suggesting age selection. Estimates of total diversity based on one million sequenced T cells were considered lower bounds and underestimates. Conclusive comparison of naive and antigen-experienced compartments was prevented by the profiling of bulk unsorted PBMCs. As age increased, observed TCR beta diversity per million T cells dropped in a roughly linear way, and a significant reduction was already evident by age 40. Observed TCR beta diversity correlated strongly with the percentage of naive T cells measured by flow cytometry. Because the CMV infection status of the donors was unknown, age-related changes in expanded clonotypes may potentially have been confounded.

V loses 1 base, J loses 5 bases, and the germline ends lie 14 bases apart. Including cysteine and phenylalanine, the CDR3 has 15 amino acids. The retained sequence is limited to the CDR3, 45 bases, with the frame set at the first base. The donors were some 39 Caucasian individuals from Russia, aged 6 to 90 years, who were systemically healthy. Each donor gave approximately 9.4 milliliters of peripheral blood, drawn into EDTA-treated Vacutainer tubes. PBMCs were isolated by Ficoll-Paque density-gradient centrifugation, with at least 7 million obtained per sample. Total RNA, at least 5 micrograms per sample, was extracted from PBMCs with Trizol reagent. Naive CD45RAhigh/CD27high T cell percentages were measured by flow cytometry on a PBMC aliquot from every donor. To prepare the library, 5' RACE was applied. The sequencing machine was an Illumina HiSeq 2500. A second PCR of roughly 7 to 11 cycles was performed with a sample-barcoded 5' primer and a J-beta primer mix. A unique molecular identifier was introduced onto each TCR beta cDNA molecule by a template-switch 5' adaptor carrying 12 random nucleotides. At least 2.5 million CDR3-containing paired-end reads were obtained from each sample. First-strand cDNA was synthesized from all RNA with the Mint cDNA synthesis kit, primed by a TRBC-specific oligonucleotide. All cDNA was treated with uracil-DNA glycosylase and then went through a first 18-cycle PCR with the universal primers M1SS and BC2_uni_R. As for how the authors treated the data: Normalization of each sample was performed by random selection of 1 million high-quality reads, each carrying a distinct molecular identifier. Reads with shared molecular identifiers were discarded instead of being binned into consensus sequences. MiTCR, with a Q25 quality threshold and the strictest error-elimination algorithm, was used for CDR3 identification, clonotype clustering and error correction. A nonparametric unseen species model with Euler transformation was used to estimate lower-bound total TCR beta diversity. Starting from the raw public reads, TCRdb applied fastp trimming at Q25, assembled clones with MiXCR and retained in-frame beta chains. Rows matching on CDR3 protein sequence are summarized as one entry with the most common DNA and genes. The V and J calls and clone size are TCRdb's, not the authors'. The table for this sample lists 1.2 million to 1.5 million distinct CDR3 sequences; 40% to 50% of them were counted only once. Of the sample, roughly 7.7% is held by the ten largest clones.

This clonotype was seen a handful of times. Its antigen is unknown. Per-base qualities were not stored, and no clone one base away is much larger. This TCR was recovered from a woman aged 18-30 years in good health. The material sequenced was blood. The rearranged chain carries TRBV12-3 or TRBV12-4 and TRBJ1-2; perhaps TRBD1 is the D gene, with 5 bases matching. The DNA sequence reads TGTGCCAGCAGTTTAGGGGGTCAGGAGGGGTATGGCTACACCTTC. The resulting protein is CASSLGGQEGYGYTF.